The TCR beta chain under discussion was sequenced for a study of beta chain features in type 1 diabetes. Study results and caveats: When Type 1 diabetes patients were examined, their TCRB CDR3s proved moderately but significantly shorter in all four CD4+ subsets.

This clone was recorded a few times. What it binds is not known. CDR3 length: 17 amino acids. Trimming cost V 5 bases and J 9 bases; bases outside gene matches: 17. Germline V gene sequence: CDR1 MDHEN, CDR2 SYDVKM. Reverse transcription of all isolated RNA meant that expressed TCRB transcripts were sequenced. The assay was immunoSEQ multiplex PCR, and TCRdb's table has in-frame clones only and misses some. The sample holds 450,000 to 600,000 clones, 25% to 35% seen once. The TCR was taken from a man younger than 35 in good health. The sequencing sample was made of naive CD4+ T cells from blood. This chain uses TRBV28 with TRBJ2-3; 10 nucleotides line up with TRBD2. The CDR3 reads CASSPLGLAAQGRTQYF. CDR3 sequence (DNA): TGTGCCAGCAGTCCTCTCGGACTAGCGGCCCAGGGTAGGACGCAGTATTTT. Full variable domain (remainder filled in from reference TRBV28 and TRBJ2-3): DVKVTQSSRYLVKRTGEKVFLECVQDMDHENMFWYRQDPGLGLRLIYFSYDVKMKEKGDIPEGYSVSREKKERFSLILESASTNQTSMYLCASSPLGLAAQGRTQYFGPGTRLTVL.